The 22 T cell receptor beta chains below all came from one sample that was sequenced in a study of spatial heterogeneity in lung cancer. The time point denotes: sample taken at primary tumor resection. Whole RNA, which was extracted from tumor, nontumor lung tissue or frozen PBMC, was sequenced without any cell sorting. MiXCR was run by TCRdb on the 5' RACE reads, yielding one entry per CDR3 protein. The profile shows approximately 49,000 distinct CDR3 sequences, approximately 5% of them singletons. The source was PBMCs, collected at surgery. These receptors were collected from a male donor with early-stage non-small cell lung cancer.

This clonotype has ten or more counts. The V and J genes are TRBV7-9 and TRBJ1-1; D remains ambiguous. There are 15 residues in the CDR3. Germline CDR1 is SEHNR and CDR2 is FQNEAQ (reference sequence). Deletions cut 5 bases from V and 0 bases from J, with 13 bases between. The CDR3 spells CASSPQTLLNTEAFF. In DNA form, the CDR3 reads TGTGCCAGCAGCCCGCAGACACTACTGAACACTGAAGCTTTCTTT.

J is TRBJ2-3 and V is TRBV10-3; the match to TRBD1 covers 7 bases. The V segment lost 10 bases and the J segment 0 bases; nucleotides outside the gene matches: 13. The V gene's germline CDR1 is ENHRY and CDR2 SYGVKD. This CDR3 is built from 16 residues. The CDR3 loop is CATARDRFTSTDTQYF. The DNA of the CDR3 is TGTGCCACCGCCCGGGACAGATTTACTAGCACAGATACGCAGTATTTT.

In this sample, this clonotype turned up many times. The V call is TRBV5-1, the J call TRBJ2-5, with 8 bases lining up with TRBD2. Trimming cost V 4 bases and J 5 bases; bases outside gene matches: 7. Germline V gene sequence: CDR1 SGHRS, CDR2 YFSETQ. The CDR3 runs to 14 residues. In DNA form, the CDR3 reads TGCGCCAGCAGCCCCCGGGAGGGCCGGGAGACCCAGTACTTC. Encoded protein: CASSPREGRETQYF.

V and J are TRBV19 and TRBJ2-1, with D possibly TRBD2 on 6 matching bases. From germline, CDR1 is LNHDA and CDR2 SQIVND (reference sequence). V was shortened by 5 bases and J by 0 bases, with 11 bases between the two germline ends. The length of the CDR3 is 15 residues. The CDR3 coding sequence is TGTGCCAGTAGTGACGGACTAAGCTCCTACAATGAGCAGTTCTTC. Translated, it gives CASSDGLSSYNEQFF.

This clonotype was counted ten times or more. This chain uses TRBV4-1 with TRBJ2-2; no reliable D call. The V gene's germline CDR1 is MGHRA and CDR2 YSYEKL. V lost 3 bases, J lost 3 bases, and 5 bases lay in between. There are 13 residues in the CDR3. CDR3 nucleotide sequence: TGCGCCAGCAGCCAGGTGCACACCGGGGAGCTGTTTTTT. Its protein product is CASSQVHTGELFF.

The chain is built from TRBV29-1 and TRBJ2-7, with 9 bases that match TRBD1. The germline CDR1 and CDR2 sequences are SQVTM and ANQGSEA. Trimming took 7 bases from V and 0 from J; bases not matched to a gene: 4. CDR3 length equals 13 residues. DNA for the CDR3: TGCAGCGGTACGGGACAGGGCTCCTACGAGCAGTACTTC. Residues: CSGTGQGSYEQYF.

This clonotype has a count of ten or more. The gene calls are TRBV28 and TRBJ2-7; D perhaps matches TRBD1 (5 bases). Germline V gives CDR1 MDHEN, CDR2 SYDVKM. V was cut by 6 bases and J by 7 bases, with 22 bases left in between. This CDR3 contains 15 residues. CDR3 DNA sequence: TGTGCCAGCAGCCCAAAAGGCAGGGTCGTAGGGGAGCAGTACTTC. Translated: CASSPKGRVVGEQYF.

In its sample, this clonotype was seen many times. The chain recombines TRBV5-5 with TRBJ2-7; TRBD1 might be the D (6 bases). Germline V gene lookup returns CDR1 SGHKS and CDR2 YYEKEE (reference sequence). V was pared by 4 bases and J by 1 base, with 9 bases between. The CDR3 covers 13 residues. The CDR3 spells CASSRDISYEQYF. CDR3 sequence (DNA): TGTGCCAGCAGCCGGGACATATCCTACGAGCAGTACTTC.

CDR3 DNA sequence: TGTGCCAGCAGTGTAACCTCCTACAATGAGCAGTTCTTC. Translating it yields CASSVTSYNEQFF. The V and J genes are TRBV6-1 and TRBJ2-1; D call uncertain. V was cut by 4 bases and J by 0 bases, with 4 bases left in between. From germline, CDR1 is MNHNS and CDR2 SASEGT. This CDR3 is built from 13 residues.

This clonotype was detected only a few times. This chain links TRBV20-1 with TRBJ2-1; D might be TRBD1 (6 bases). V was pared by 3 bases and J by 12 bases, with 21 bases between. CDR3 length: 14 amino acids. Germline CDR1 DFQATT, CDR2 SNEGSKA (reference sequence). This CDR3 is CSASTGWASGVQFF. For the CDR3, the DNA is TGCAGTGCTAGCACGGGATGGGCTTCAGGGGTGCAGTTCTTC.

At least ten counts were recorded for this clonotype. The chain employs TRBV6-1 and TRBJ2-7; D perhaps matches TRBD1 (6 bases). The CDR3 sequence is 13 residues long. From germline, CDR1 is MNHNS and CDR2 SASEGT. V lost 4 bases and J 2 bases, leaving 9 bases between the germline ends. The CDR3 DNA is TGTGCCAGCAGTGTGAGGACAGCCTACGAGCAGTACTTC. It is translated as CASSVRTAYEQYF.

In this sample, this clonotype turned up many times. The V gene is TRBV5-1, the J gene TRBJ1-2; D gene ambiguous. V was pared by 1 base and J by 8 bases, with 15 bases between. CDR3 length: 14 residues. The germline V gene has CDR1 SGHRS and CDR2 YFSETQ. The CDR3 loop is CASSLKGLEGGYTF. The CDR3 bases are TGCGCCAGCAGCTTGAAAGGGTTGGAAGGCGGCTACACCTTC.

This clonotype was detected many times. CDR3 in DNA: TGCGCCAGCAGCCAGGTTGGACTAGCGGGAGGGGGCCCCTACAATGAGCAGTTCTTC. Translated, it gives CASSQVGLAGGGPYNEQFF. The chain couples TRBV4-3 to TRBJ2-1; 15 positions agree with TRBD2. In germline, CDR1 is LGHNA, CDR2 YSLEER. J gave up 2 bases and V 3 bases, and 8 bases lay outside the gene matches. The CDR3 contains 19 residues.

In its sample, this clonotype was seen many times. The chain has TRBV6-1 and TRBJ2-1; 8 nucleotides match TRBD2. The CDR3 covers 15 residues. The germline CDR1 and CDR2 sequences are MNHNS and SASEGT. With 5 bases clipped from V and 5 bases from J, the junction kept 8 bases outside the gene matches. CDR3 bases: TGTGCCAGCAGTTTGAGCGGGAGCTTTGACAATGAGCAGTTCTTC. Its protein is CASSLSGSFDNEQFF.

This clonotype was detected many times. The chain carries TRBV6-2 or TRBV6-3 and TRBJ2-1, with 10 bases that match TRBD2. V was clipped by 8 bases and J by 5 bases; unmatched bases: 6. Germline assignment: CDR1 MNHEY and CDR2 SVGEGT. This CDR3 has 14 residues. CDR3 loop: CASYTSGINNEQFF. CDR3 DNA: TGTGCCAGCTATACTAGCGGGATCAACAATGAGCAGTTCTTC.

The chain's CDR3 is CSACSPGPSNYNEQFF. CDR3 nucleotide sequence: TGCAGTGCTTGTAGCCCTGGACCGTCCAACTACAATGAGCAGTTCTTC. This chain links TRBV20-1 with TRBJ2-1; D unclear. From germline, CDR1 is DFQATT and CDR2 SNEGSKA (reference sequence). The CDR3 totals 16 residues. With 5 bases removed from V and 3 bases from J, the gap between germline ends came to 20 bases.

This clonotype was picked up many times. This chain links TRBV4-3 with TRBJ2-5, with 7 nucleotides matching TRBD1. CDR3 length equals 15 residues. With 2 bases clipped from V and 1 base from J, the junction kept 4 bases outside the gene matches. Germline CDR1 and CDR2: LGHNA and YSLEER. The CDR3 region has the DNA TGCGCCAGCAGCCAAAGGACAGGAGGCCAAGAGACCCAGTACTTC. Amino acid sequence: CASSQRTGGQETQYF.

This clonotype was detected many times. The V gene is TRBV9, the J gene TRBJ2-7; D is possibly TRBD2 (6 bases). Germline V gives CDR1 SGDLS, CDR2 YYNGEE. V lost 2 bases to trimming and J lost 7 bases, with 16 bases between them. The CDR3 contains 14 residues. This CDR3 reads CASSVGTWREEQYF. In DNA form, the CDR3 reads TGTGCCAGCAGCGTCGGGACTTGGAGGGAGGAGCAGTACTTC.

This clonotype was seen many times. The chain has TRBV7-9 and TRBJ1-1; D not certain. This CDR3 contains 13 residues. V gave up 6 bases and J gave up 1 base, with 9 bases separating them. Germline V lookup: CDR1 SEHNR, CDR2 FQNEAQ (reference sequence). In DNA, the CDR3 is TGTGCCAGCAGTATCGGGCAGAACACTGAAGCTTTCTTT. It translates to CASSIGQNTEAFF. Full variable domain (rest looked up from reference TRBV7-9 and TRBJ1-1): DTGVSQNPRHKITKRGQNVTFRCDPISEHNRLYWYRQTLGQGPEFLTYFQNEAQLEKSRLLSDRFSAERPKGSFSTLEIQRTEQGDSAMYLCASSIGQNTEAFFGQGTRLTVV.

This clonotype was counted at least ten times. This chain connects TRBV20-1 to TRBJ2-7, with no clear D. CDR1 is DFQATT and CDR2 is SNEGSKA in the germline V gene (reference sequence). Trimming removed 7 bases from V and 1 base from J, with 11 bases in between. CDR3 length: 12 amino acids. The DNA for the CDR3 is TGCAGTGTTTCTATCGGTTCCTACGAGCAGTACTTC. This translates into CSVSIGSYEQYF.

This clonotype appeared many times. The chain joins TRBV19 to TRBJ1-5, with D unclear. The CDR3 loop spans 15 amino acids. Deletions cut 5 bases from V and 1 base from J, with 12 bases between. The V gene's germline CDR1 is LNHDA and CDR2 SQIVND (reference sequence). CDR3 sequence reads: CASSPPKRSNQPQHF. The CDR3 DNA reads TGTGCCAGTAGTCCCCCAAAGAGGAGCAATCAGCCCCAGCATTTT.

This clonotype was recorded a few times. The chain recombines TRBV19 with TRBJ1-5; no firm D call. V was cut by 6 bases and J by 5 bases, with 11 bases left in between. Per germline, CDR1 LNHDA and CDR2 SQIVND (reference sequence). The CDR3 totals 13 residues. The CDR3 region has the DNA TGTGCCAGTAGCCCCTCTCTGCATCAGCCCCAGCATTTT. Encoded protein: CASSPSLHQPQHF.